This T cell receptor beta chain was sequenced during a study of T cells in Graves' hyperthyroidism and ophthalmopathy. The V segment lost 5 bases and the J segment 7 bases; nucleotides outside the gene matches: 8. Germline CDR1 and CDR2: LNHDA and SQIVND (reference sequence). The CDR3 runs to 15 residues. General study points: Ophthalmopathy and stable hyperthyroidism were told apart by a 13 V-J model.

PBMCs came from less than 11 ml fresh peripheral blood. Amplified TCR beta CDR3 regions came from RNA transcripts. A first-round RT-PCR of the TCR CDR3 used the HTBI primer set. TCRdb processed the multiplex PCR reads anew with MiXCR; each CDR3 protein has one entry. This repertoire shows about 360,000 distinct CDR3 sequences, roughly 25% found once; its top ten account for 70% to 75%. Only one count was recorded for this clonotype. The antigen is undetermined. This clonotype was sampled from a man in his fifties with Graves' hyperthyroidism. Sequenced input: blood. The chain links TRBV19 to TRBJ1-4; 9 positions match TRBD1. This chain's CDR3 is CASSPLTGGGEKLFF. DNA of the CDR3: TGTGCCAGTAGTCCACTGACAGGGGGGGGTGAAAAACTGTTTTTT. The complete variable domain, with remaining parts taken from reference TRBV19 and TRBJ1-4, reads DGGITQSPKYLFRKEGQNVTLSCEQNLNHDAMYWYRQDPGQGLRLIYYSQIVNDFQKGDIAEGYSVSREKKESFPLTVTSAQKNPTAFYLCASSPLTGGGEKLFFGSGTQLSVL.